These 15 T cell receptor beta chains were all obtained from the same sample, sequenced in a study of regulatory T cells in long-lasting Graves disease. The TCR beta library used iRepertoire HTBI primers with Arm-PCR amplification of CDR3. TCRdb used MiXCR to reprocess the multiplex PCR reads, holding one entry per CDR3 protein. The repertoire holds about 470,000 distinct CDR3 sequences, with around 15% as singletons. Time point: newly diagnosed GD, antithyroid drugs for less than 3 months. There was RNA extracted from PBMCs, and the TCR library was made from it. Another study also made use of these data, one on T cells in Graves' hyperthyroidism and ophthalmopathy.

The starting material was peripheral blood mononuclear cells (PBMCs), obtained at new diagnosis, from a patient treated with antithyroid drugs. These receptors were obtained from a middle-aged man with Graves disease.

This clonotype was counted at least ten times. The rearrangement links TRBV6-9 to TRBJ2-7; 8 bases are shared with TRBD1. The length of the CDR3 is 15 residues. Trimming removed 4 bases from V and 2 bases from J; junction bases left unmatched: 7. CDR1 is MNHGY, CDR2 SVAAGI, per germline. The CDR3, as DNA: TGTGCCAGCAGTTCCGTGGCGGGACAGGCCTACGAGCAGTACTTC. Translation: CASSSVAGQAYEQYF.

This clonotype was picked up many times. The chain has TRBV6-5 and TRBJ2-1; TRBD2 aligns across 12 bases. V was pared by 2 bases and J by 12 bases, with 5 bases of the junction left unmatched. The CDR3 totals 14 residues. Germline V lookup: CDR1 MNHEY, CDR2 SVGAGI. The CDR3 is CASSYPGTSGRQFF. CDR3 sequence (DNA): TGTGCCAGCAGTTACCCCGGGACTAGCGGGCGGCAGTTCTTC.

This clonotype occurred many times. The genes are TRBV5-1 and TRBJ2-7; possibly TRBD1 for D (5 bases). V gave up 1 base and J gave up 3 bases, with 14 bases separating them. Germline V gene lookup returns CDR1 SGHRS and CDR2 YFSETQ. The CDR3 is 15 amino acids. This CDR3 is CASSLTQGIFYEQYF. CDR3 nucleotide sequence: TGCGCCAGCAGCTTGACTCAGGGAATTTTCTACGAGCAGTACTTC.

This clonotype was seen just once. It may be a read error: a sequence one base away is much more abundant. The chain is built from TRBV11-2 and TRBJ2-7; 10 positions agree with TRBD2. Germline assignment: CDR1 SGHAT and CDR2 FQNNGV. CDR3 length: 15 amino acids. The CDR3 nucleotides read TGTGCCGGCAGCTTAGAACTAGCGGGAACCTACGAGCAGTACTTC. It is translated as CAGSLELAGTYEQYF.

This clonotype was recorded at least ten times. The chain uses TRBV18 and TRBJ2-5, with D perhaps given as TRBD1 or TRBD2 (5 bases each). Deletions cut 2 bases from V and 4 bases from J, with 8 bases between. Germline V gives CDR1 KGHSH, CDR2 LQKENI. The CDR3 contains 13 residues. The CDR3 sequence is CASSPGTRETQYF. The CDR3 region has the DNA TGTGCCAGCTCACCAGGGACGAGAGAGACCCAGTACTTC.

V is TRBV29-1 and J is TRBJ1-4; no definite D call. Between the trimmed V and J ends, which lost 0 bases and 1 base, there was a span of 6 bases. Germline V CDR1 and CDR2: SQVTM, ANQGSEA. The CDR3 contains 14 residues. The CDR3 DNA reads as TGCAGCGTTGAAGATAGAGGAACTAATGAAAAACTGTTTTTT. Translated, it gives CSVEDRGTNEKLFF.

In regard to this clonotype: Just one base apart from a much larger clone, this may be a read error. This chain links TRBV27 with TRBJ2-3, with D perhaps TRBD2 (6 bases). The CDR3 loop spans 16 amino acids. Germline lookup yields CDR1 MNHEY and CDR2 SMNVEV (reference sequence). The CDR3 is CASSLEEGTGTDMQYF. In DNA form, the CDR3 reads TGTGCCAGCAGCCTTGAGGAGGGAACCGGCACAGATATGCAGTATTTT.

CDR3 sequence reads: CSTSFRDRGGAGGLTDTQYF. The CDR3 DNA reads as TGCAGCACCTCTTTCCGGGACCGGGGTGGAGCGGGAGGTTTGACAGATACGCAGTATTTT. The V and J genes are TRBV29-1 and TRBJ2-3; 9 bases align to TRBD2. From germline, CDR1 is SQVTM and CDR2 ANQGSEA. The V and J ends lost 8 bases and 3 bases, in that order; junction bases with no gene match: 27. This CDR3 contains 20 residues.

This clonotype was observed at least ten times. CDR3 nucleotides: TGCGCCAGCAGCTTGGACAGGGGTCGACAGTTCTTC. It yields the protein CASSLDRGRQFF. The V call is TRBV5-1, the J call TRBJ2-1, with TRBD1 matching 7 bases. The J segment lost 13 bases and the V segment lost 0 bases, leaving 4 bases of the junction unmatched. Per the germline V gene, CDR1 is SGHRS and CDR2 is YFSETQ. The CDR3 extends over 12 amino acids.

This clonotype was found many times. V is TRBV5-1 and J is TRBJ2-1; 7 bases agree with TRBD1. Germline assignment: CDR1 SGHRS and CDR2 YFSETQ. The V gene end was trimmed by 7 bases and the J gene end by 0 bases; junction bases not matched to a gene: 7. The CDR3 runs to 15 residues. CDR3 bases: TGCGCCAGCGCAAGACAGGGTAGCTCCTACAATGAGCAGTTCTTC. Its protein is CASARQGSSYNEQFF.

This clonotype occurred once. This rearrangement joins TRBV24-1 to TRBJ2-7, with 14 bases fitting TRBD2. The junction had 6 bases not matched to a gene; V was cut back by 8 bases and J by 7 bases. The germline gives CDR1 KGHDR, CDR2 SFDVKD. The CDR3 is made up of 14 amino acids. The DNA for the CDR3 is TGTGCCACCATAGGACTAGCGGGAGGTCGGGAGCAGTACTTC. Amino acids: CATIGLAGGREQYF.

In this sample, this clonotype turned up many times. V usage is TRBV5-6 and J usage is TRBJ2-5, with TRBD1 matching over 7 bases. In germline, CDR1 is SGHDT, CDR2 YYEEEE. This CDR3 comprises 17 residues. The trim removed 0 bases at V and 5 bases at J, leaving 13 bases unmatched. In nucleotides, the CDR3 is TGTGCCAGCAGCTTGGCCCCACCGGGACAGTATAGGGAGACCCAGTACTTC. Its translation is CASSLAPPGQYRETQYF. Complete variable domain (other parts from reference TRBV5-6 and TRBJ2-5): DAGVTQSPTHLIKTRGQQVTLRCSPKSGHDTVSWYQQALGQGPQFIFQYYEEEERQRGNFPDRFSGHQFPNYSSELNVNALLLGDSALYLCASSLAPPGQYRETQYFGPGTRLLVL.

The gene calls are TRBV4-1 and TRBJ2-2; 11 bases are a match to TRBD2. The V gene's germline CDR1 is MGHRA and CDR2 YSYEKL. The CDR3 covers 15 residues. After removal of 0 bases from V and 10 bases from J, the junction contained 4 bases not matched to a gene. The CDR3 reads CASSQDSGRAAELFF. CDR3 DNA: TGCGCCAGCAGCCAAGATAGCGGGAGGGCCGCGGAGCTGTTTTTT.

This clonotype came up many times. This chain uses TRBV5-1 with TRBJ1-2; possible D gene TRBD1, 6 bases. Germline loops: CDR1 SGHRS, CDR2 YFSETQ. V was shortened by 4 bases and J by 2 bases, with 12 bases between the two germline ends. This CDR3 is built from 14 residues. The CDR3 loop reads CASSGSDRNYGYTF. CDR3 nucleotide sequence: TGCGCCAGCAGCGGGAGTGACAGGAACTATGGCTACACCTTC.

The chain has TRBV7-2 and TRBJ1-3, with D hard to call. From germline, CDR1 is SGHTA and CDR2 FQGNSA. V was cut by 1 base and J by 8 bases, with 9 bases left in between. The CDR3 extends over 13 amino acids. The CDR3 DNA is TGTGCCAGCAGCTTAGTACGGTTGGACACCATATATTTT. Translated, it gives CASSLVRLDTIYF. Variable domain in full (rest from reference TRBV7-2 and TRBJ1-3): GAGVSQSPSNKVTEKGKDVELRCDPISGHTALYWYRQSLGQGLEFLIYFQGNSAPDKSGLPSDRFSAERTGGSVSTLTIQRTQQEDSAVYLCASSLVRLDTIYFGEGSWLTVV.